The 27 T cell receptor beta chains listed next were all sequenced from one sample in a study of early T cells in non-severe SARS-CoV-2 infection. A single record per CDR3 protein comes from TCRdb applying MiXCR to the 5' RACE reads. The sample includes about 62,000 distinct CDR3 sequences, 8.5% to 9.5% of them seen just once. The specimen sequenced was whole blood. These receptors all come from an adult who was a healthcare worker with PCR-confirmed SARS-CoV-2 infection or an uninfected control (not recorded which).

The chain couples TRBV5-1 to TRBJ2-1, with 10 nucleotides matching TRBD1. V was clipped by 3 bases and J by 8 bases; unmatched bases: 8. The CDR3 consists of 15 residues. Germline values: CDR1 SGHRS, CDR2 YFSETQ. CDR3 nucleotide sequence: TGCGCCAGCAGCTCCCCCGGGACAGGGGACGATGAGCAGTTCTTC. Translating it yields CASSSPGTGDDEQFF.

V is TRBV7-6 and J is TRBJ1-6; possibly TRBD1 for D (5 bases). CDR3 size: 14 residues. Germline V gene lookup returns CDR1 SGHVS and CDR2 FNYEAQ. Trimming pared 1 base from V and 7 bases from J, leaving 8 bases between. CDR3 in amino acids: CASSLGGGNSPLHF. The CDR3 region has the DNA TGTGCCAGCAGCTTAGGTGGGGGAAATTCACCCCTCCACTTT.

This clonotype was counted between two and nine times. The rearrangement uses TRBV27 and TRBJ1-2, with TRBD1 identical over 7 bases. Looked up from germline, CDR1 is MNHEY and CDR2 is SMNVEV (reference sequence). Germline trimming cut 5 bases from V and 6 bases from J; bases unmatched to any gene: 6. This CDR3 spans 13 amino acids. The CDR3 region is CASSPQGMNGYTF. CDR3 DNA sequence: TGTGCCAGCAGTCCACAGGGGATGAATGGCTACACCTTC.

The chain links TRBV6-1 to TRBJ1-5; no firm D call. This CDR3 is built from 13 residues. In germline, CDR1 is MNHNS, CDR2 SASEGT. Trimming took off 7 bases at V and 11 bases at J, with 18 bases between the two ends. CDR3 coding DNA: TGTGCCAGCACCCAGGAACGGCGTCGGGCCCAGCATTTT. This gives the protein CASTQERRRAQHF.

V and J are TRBV4-2 and TRBJ2-6; D gene unclear. CDR1 and CDR2 (germline): LGHNA, YNFKEQ. Trimming pared 3 bases from V and 4 bases from J, leaving 19 bases between. CDR3 length equals 18 residues. CDR3 protein: CASSHRQDGGSGANVLTF. In nucleotides, the CDR3 is TGTGCCAGCAGCCACCGACAAGACGGCGGTTCCGGGGCCAACGTCCTGACTTTC.

The rearrangement links TRBV4-2 to TRBJ2-5, with unresolved D. Germline CDR1 reads LGHNA; CDR2 reads YNFKEQ. The CDR3 runs to 15 residues. With 1 base removed from V and 1 base from J, the gap between germline ends came to 10 bases. CDR3 protein: CASSQVSTAQETQYF. CDR3 bases: TGTGCCAGCAGCCAAGTAAGCACGGCCCAAGAGACCCAGTACTTC.

This clonotype was observed a few times. The chain employs TRBV6-6 and TRBJ2-7; D unresolved. CDR3 length equals 13 residues. Germline values: CDR1 MNHNY, CDR2 SVGAGI (reference sequence). V was pared by 6 bases and J by 2 bases, with 11 bases between. The CDR3 sequence is CASSPDSPYEQYV. The CDR3 bases are TGTGCCAGCAGCCCCGATAGTCCCTACGAGCAGTACGTC.

This clonotype occurred a few times. The genes are TRBV11-2 and TRBJ2-3; D is unresolved. This CDR3 is 14 amino acids long. Germline V gene lookup returns CDR1 SGHAT and CDR2 FQNNGV. With 4 bases removed from V and 0 bases from J, the gap between germline ends came to 8 bases. CDR3 residues: CASSSGSSTDTQYF. CDR3 in DNA: TGTGCCAGCAGCTCCGGGTCTAGCACAGATACGCAGTATTTT.

The chain is built from TRBV29-1 and TRBJ2-5; either TRBD1 or TRBD2 may supply D (5 bases each). The CDR3 sequence is 12 residues long. Per germline, CDR1 SQVTM and CDR2 ANQGSEA. Trimming stripped 4 bases from V and 8 bases from J, with 14 bases between. The CDR3 nucleotides are TGCAGCGTTGGAGGGGCGGTAGGAACCCAGTACTTC. Residues: CSVGGAVGTQYF.

This clonotype was counted only a few times. The chain combines TRBV14 with TRBJ1-5; maybe TRBD1 (5 bases). V lost 4 bases to trimming and J lost 1 base, with 20 bases between them. From germline, CDR1 is SGHDN and CDR2 FVKESK. The CDR3 contains 18 residues. This CDR3 reads CASSPHQGGLISNQPQHF. Here the CDR3 DNA reads TGTGCCAGCAGCCCACACCAGGGCGGGCTTATAAGCAATCAGCCCCAGCATTTT.

This clonotype was recorded many times. V usage is TRBV25-1 and J usage is TRBJ1-2, with 8 nucleotides matching TRBD1. The germline V gene encodes CDR1 MGHDK and CDR2 SYGVNS. With V trimmed by 4 bases and J by 2 bases, 12 bases remained unmatched. This CDR3 has 17 residues. In DNA, the CDR3 is TGTGCCAGCAGTGGGCCGGACAGGGAGCGGCTAAACTATGGCTACACCTTC. Translated, it gives CASSGPDRERLNYGYTF.

This clonotype has at least ten counts. The CDR3 reads CSAPPPGREETQYF. The CDR3 nucleotides are TGCAGTGCCCCTCCCCCTGGCCGGGAAGAGACCCAGTACTTC. This chain uses TRBV20-1 with TRBJ2-5; no firm D call. CDR3 size: 14 residues. V lost 6 bases to trimming and J lost 3 bases, with 17 bases between them. CDR1 is DFQATT and CDR2 is SNEGSKA in the germline V gene (reference sequence).

The sample holds many counts of this clonotype. The chain is built from TRBV27 and TRBJ2-1; no reliable D call. Germline V gene lookup returns CDR1 MNHEY and CDR2 SMNVEV (reference sequence). The V end was cut by 5 bases, the J end by 1 base, with 12 bases between. The CDR3 sequence is 15 residues long. The CDR3 here is CASSRPGTSYNEQFF. The DNA of the CDR3 is TGTGCCAGCAGTCGTCCGGGTACTTCCTACAATGAGCAGTTCTTC.

This clonotype has only a few counts. The rearrangement joins TRBV5-1 to TRBJ1-1, with 7 positions matching TRBD1. V was clipped by 0 bases and J by 1 base; unmatched bases: 6. CDR1 is SGHRS and CDR2 is YFSETQ in the germline V gene. This CDR3 has 16 amino acids. CDR3 loop: CASSLGRGTQNTEAFF. CDR3 sequence (DNA): TGCGCCAGCAGCTTGGGCAGGGGGACCCAGAACACTGAAGCTTTCTTT.

This clonotype was counted a few times. The J gene is TRBJ1-6, the V gene TRBV5-1; D ambiguous. This CDR3 contains 15 residues. V dropped 0 bases and J dropped 7 bases, with 11 bases sitting between them. Germline assignment: CDR1 SGHRS and CDR2 YFSETQ. The CDR3 region has the DNA TGCGCCAGCAGCTTGGGCCCCAGCACAAATTCACCCCTCCACTTT. Translating it yields CASSLGPSTNSPLHF.

This clonotype has only a few counts. The chain has TRBV6-5 and TRBJ1-1; TRBD1 agrees at 7 bases. Trimming cost V 7 bases and J 1 base; bases outside gene matches: 9. The CDR3 contains 15 residues. CDR1 and CDR2 from the germline V gene are MNHEY and SVGAGI. CDR3 loop: CASNQDRETNTEAFF. The CDR3 DNA follows: TGTGCCAGCAACCAAGACAGGGAGACGAACACTGAAGCTTTCTTT.

In this sample, this clonotype turned up a few times. V gene TRBV7-3 combines with J gene TRBJ2-1; 9 bases match TRBD2. The CDR3 totals 16 residues. Trimming took 2 bases from V and 2 from J; bases not matched to a gene: 4. Germline CDR1 reads SGHTA; CDR2 reads FQGTGA. In nucleotides, the CDR3 is TGTGCCAGCAGCTTAGCTAGCGGGACTACCTACAATGAGCAGTTCTTC. Residues: CASSLASGTTYNEQFF. Variable domain in full (rest from reference TRBV7-3 and TRBJ2-1): GAGVSQTPSNKVTEKGKYVELRCDPISGHTALYWYRQSLGQGPEFLIYFQGTGAADDSGLPNDRFFAVRPEGSVSTLKIQRTERGDSAVYLCASSLASGTTYNEQFFGPGTRLTVL.

This clonotype was picked up a small number of times. This chain connects TRBV19 to TRBJ2-5, with TRBD1 as a possible D gene (6 bases). The CDR3 has 14 amino acids. The V gene's germline CDR1 is LNHDA and CDR2 SQIVND (reference sequence). Trimming stripped 5 bases from V and 1 base from J, with 11 bases between. CDR3 nucleotide sequence: TGTGCCAGTAGTGAAACAGGGTTCCAAGAGACCCAGTACTTC. This codes for CASSETGFQETQYF.

This sequence joins TRBV19 and TRBJ2-3; 7 bases agree with TRBD1. CDR3 length equals 15 residues. V shed 2 bases, J shed 0 bases, and the junction held 2 bases outside the gene matches. Germline loops: CDR1 LNHDA, CDR2 SQIVND (reference sequence). The CDR3 region is CASSIMGQSTDTQYF. The CDR3 bases are TGTGCCAGTAGTATAATGGGACAGAGCACAGATACGCAGTATTTT.

The rearrangement uses TRBV6-1 and TRBJ1-2; D is uncertain. The CDR3 is 17 residues long. CDR1 is MNHNS and CDR2 is SASEGT in the germline V gene. With 6 bases removed from V and 4 bases from J, the gap between germline ends came to 24 bases. The chain's CDR3 is CASRLYSGILFSYGYTF. The CDR3 coding sequence is TGTGCCAGCAGGCTCTACTCCGGGATTCTTTTTTCCTATGGCTACACCTTC.

Worth noting for this clonotype: Sequence at one end of the junction differs from germline and may be a read error. V is TRBV12-5 and J is TRBJ1-1; a possible D gene is TRBD1 (5 bases). CDR3 size: 15 residues. Germline CDR1 is LGHNT and CDR2 is FRNRAP. DNA of the CDR3: TGTGCTAGTGGCTCCGGGGGGAGCGTGAAAACTGAAGCTTTCTTT. This encodes CASGSGGSVKTEAFF.

This clonotype was counted a few times. The genes are TRBV5-1 and TRBJ2-3; D might be TRBD1 or TRBD2, each matching 5 bases. Germline CDR1 SGHRS, CDR2 YFSETQ. The CDR3 runs to 14 residues. The ends were cut back, 4 bases at V and 7 bases at J, with 16 bases in the middle. The CDR3 DNA sequence: TGCGCCAGCAGCGTATACGGGACCCAAAATACGCAGTATTTT. Its protein is CASSVYGTQNTQYF.

This clonotype has a count of ten or more. V is TRBV10-2 and J is TRBJ1-2; TRBD1 matches 7 bases. J gave up 5 bases and V 7 bases, and 16 bases lay outside the gene matches. Germline CDR1 is WSHSY and CDR2 is SAAADI. The CDR3 is 16 residues long. As DNA, the CDR3 is TGCGCCAGCAATGGTGTGTACGGGACAGCACAATATGGCTACACCTTC. Its translation is CASNGVYGTAQYGYTF.

This clonotype occurred a few times. The V call is TRBV11-2, the J call TRBJ1-2; TRBD1 agrees at 12 bases. Germline V CDR1 and CDR2: SGHAT, FQNNGV. V gave up 1 base and J gave up 4 bases; unmatched junction bases: 7. The CDR3 runs 17 residues. CDR3 DNA sequence: TGTGCCAGCAGCTTAGTGGGACAGGGGGCCCTGATCTATGGCTACACCTTC. Its translation: CASSLVGQGALIYGYTF.

Ten or more counts support this clonotype. V is TRBV5-4 and J is TRBJ1-2, with D maybe TRBD1 (5 bases). V shed 1 base and J shed 0 bases, with 10 bases lying between them. The CDR3 consists of 15 residues. The V gene's germline CDR1 is SGHNT and CDR2 YYREEE (reference sequence). For the CDR3, the DNA is TGTGCCAGCAGCTTGTCAGGGAGCGCTAACTATGGCTACACCTTC. The encoded protein is CASSLSGSANYGYTF.

This chain links TRBV30 with TRBJ1-5; 10 nucleotides align to TRBD1. The CDR3 has 14 amino acids. Germline V gene sequence: CDR1 GTSNPN, CDR2 SVGIG (reference sequence). V was clipped by 1 base and J by 4 bases; unmatched bases: 1. Here the CDR3 reads CAWSGGQGNQPQHF. CDR3 DNA: TGTGCCTGGAGTGGGGGACAGGGGAATCAGCCCCAGCATTTT. Full variable domain (rest looked up from reference TRBV30 and TRBJ1-5): SQTIHQWPATLVQPVGSPLSLECTVEGTSNPNLYWYRQAAGRGLQLLFYSVGIGQISSEVPQNLSASRPQDRQFILSSKKLLLSDSGFYLCAWSGGQGNQPQHFGDGTRLSIL.

This clonotype was found a few times. The chain couples TRBV6-1 to TRBJ2-1, with a tentative D call TRBD1 (6 bases). Trimming stripped 8 bases from V and 7 bases from J, with 18 bases between. CDR1 and CDR2 (germline): MNHNS, SASEGT. This CDR3 has 14 residues. CDR3 nucleotide sequence: TGTGCCAGCTCGAGTCAGGGACATAATAATGAGCAGTTCTTC. Protein sequence: CASSSQGHNNEQFF.